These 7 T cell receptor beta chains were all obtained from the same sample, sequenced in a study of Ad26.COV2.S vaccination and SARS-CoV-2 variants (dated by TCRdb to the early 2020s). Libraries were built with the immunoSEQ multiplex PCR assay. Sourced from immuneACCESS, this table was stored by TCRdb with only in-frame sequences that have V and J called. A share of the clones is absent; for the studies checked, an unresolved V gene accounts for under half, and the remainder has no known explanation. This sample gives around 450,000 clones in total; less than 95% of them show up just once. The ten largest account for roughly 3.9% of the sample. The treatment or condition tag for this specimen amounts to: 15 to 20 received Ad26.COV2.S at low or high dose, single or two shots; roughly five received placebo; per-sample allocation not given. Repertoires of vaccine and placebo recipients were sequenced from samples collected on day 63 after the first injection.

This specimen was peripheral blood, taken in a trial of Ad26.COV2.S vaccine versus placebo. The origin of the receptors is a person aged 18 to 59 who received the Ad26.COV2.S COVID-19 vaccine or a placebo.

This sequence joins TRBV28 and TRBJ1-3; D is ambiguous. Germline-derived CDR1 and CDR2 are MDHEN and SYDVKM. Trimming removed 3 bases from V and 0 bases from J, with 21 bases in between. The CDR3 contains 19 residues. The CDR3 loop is CASSFPNSVRTGSGNTIYF. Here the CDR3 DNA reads TGTGCCAGCAGTTTCCCGAATAGCGTCCGGACCGGCTCTGGAAACACCATATATTTT.

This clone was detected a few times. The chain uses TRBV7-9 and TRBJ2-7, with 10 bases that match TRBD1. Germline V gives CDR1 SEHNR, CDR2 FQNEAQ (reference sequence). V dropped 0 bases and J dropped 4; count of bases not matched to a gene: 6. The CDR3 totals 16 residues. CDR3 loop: CASSLAGTGATYEQYF. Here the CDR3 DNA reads TGTGCCAGCAGCTTAGCCGGGACAGGGGCAACGTACGAGCAGTACTTC.

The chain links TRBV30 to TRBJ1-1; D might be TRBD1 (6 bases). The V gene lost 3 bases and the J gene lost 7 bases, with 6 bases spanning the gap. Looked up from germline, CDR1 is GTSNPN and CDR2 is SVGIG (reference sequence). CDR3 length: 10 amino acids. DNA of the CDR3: TGTGCCTGGAGACAGGGTGAAGCTTTCTTT. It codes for CAWRQGEAFF.

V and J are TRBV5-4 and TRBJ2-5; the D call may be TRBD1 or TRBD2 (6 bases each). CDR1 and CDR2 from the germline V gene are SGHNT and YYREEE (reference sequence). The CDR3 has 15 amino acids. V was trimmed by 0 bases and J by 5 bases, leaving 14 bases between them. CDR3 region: CASSLDPGARETQYF. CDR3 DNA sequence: TGTGCCAGCAGCTTGGATCCGGGGGCGCGGGAGACCCAGTACTTC.

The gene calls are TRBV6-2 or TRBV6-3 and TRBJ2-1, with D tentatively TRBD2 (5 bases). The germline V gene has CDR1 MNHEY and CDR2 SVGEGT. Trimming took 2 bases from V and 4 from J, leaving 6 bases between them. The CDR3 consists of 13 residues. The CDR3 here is CASSYTGYNEQFF. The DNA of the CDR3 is TGTGCCAGCAGTTACACGGGGTACAATGAGCAGTTCTTC.

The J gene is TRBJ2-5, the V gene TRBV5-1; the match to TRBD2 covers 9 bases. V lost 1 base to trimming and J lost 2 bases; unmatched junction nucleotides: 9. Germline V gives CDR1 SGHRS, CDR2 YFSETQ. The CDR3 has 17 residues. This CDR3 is CASSLYVPSGMQETQYF. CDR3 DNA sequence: TGCGCCAGCAGCTTGTACGTCCCTAGCGGGATGCAAGAGACCCAGTACTTC.

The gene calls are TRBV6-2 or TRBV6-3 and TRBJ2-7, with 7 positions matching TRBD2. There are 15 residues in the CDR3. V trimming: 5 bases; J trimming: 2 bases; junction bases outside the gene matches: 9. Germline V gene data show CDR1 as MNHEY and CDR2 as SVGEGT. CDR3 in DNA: TGTGCCAGCAGTCCCCGGAGCGGGGCAGCCTACGAGCAGTACTTC. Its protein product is CASSPRSGAAYEQYF.